Shown below are 21 T cell receptor beta chains from a single sample sequenced in a study of low-dose radiotherapy and immunotherapy resistance in tumors. TRAV and TRBV primers primed cDNA for both TCRalpha and TCRbeta. Over approximately 20 PCR cycles, TCRs were amplified from a constant-region primer and V-primer adapter. TCRdb re-called the reads through MiXCR, storing one row per CDR3 protein. The sample contains about 39,000 distinct CDR3 sequences, about 20% of which appear only once. Documented time point: after trial treatment. The treatment was: LDRT plus nivolumab, ipilimumab, low-dose cyclophosphamide and aspirin (RACIN trial). The material sequenced was PBMCs, taken after low-dose radiotherapy plus immunotherapy. Source of these receptors: a female donor with ovarian cancer.

This clonotype was recorded at least ten times. The chain employs TRBV7-9 and TRBJ1-4; a weak D match, TRBD1 (5 bases). Trimming removed 5 bases at V and 11 bases at J, with 12 bases between. The CDR3 has 12 residues. CDR1 SEHNR and CDR2 FQNEAQ come from the germline V gene (reference sequence). CDR3 nucleotide sequence: TGTGCCAGCAGCCCAACTGGGGGGAAACTGTTTTTT. Translating it yields CASSPTGGKLFF.

This clonotype was observed many times. V usage is TRBV9 and J usage is TRBJ2-7, with D maybe TRBD1 (5 bases). Germline assignment: CDR1 SGDLS and CDR2 YYNGEE. Trimming removed 3 bases at V and 1 base at J, with 5 bases between. This CDR3 has 12 residues. The CDR3 sequence is CASSGQSYEQYF. The DNA for the CDR3 is TGTGCCAGCAGCGGACAGTCCTACGAGCAGTACTTC.

The chain couples TRBV7-2 to TRBJ2-2; D is perhaps TRBD2 (5 bases). Germline lookup yields CDR1 SGHTA and CDR2 FQGNSA. CDR3 length equals 13 residues. V was cut by 0 bases and J by 8 bases, with 7 bases left in between. This CDR3 is CASSLAREGELFF. For the CDR3, the DNA is TGTGCCAGCAGCTTAGCGAGGGAAGGGGAGCTGTTTTTT.

The sample holds many counts of this clonotype. The chain uses TRBV15 and TRBJ2-3, with TRBD2 matching 7 bases. V was pared by 5 bases and J by 4 bases, with 6 bases of the junction left unmatched. Germline CDR1 is LNHNV and CDR2 is YYDKDF (reference sequence). The length of the CDR3 is 14 residues. The CDR3 loop is CATSSGGTADTQYF. CDR3 in DNA: TGTGCCACCAGCTCGGGGGGTACGGCAGATACGCAGTATTTT.

The CDR3 DNA is TGTGCCAGCAGTGAGGCTTGGGGGGTGAACTATGGCTACACCTTC. Protein sequence: CASSEAWGVNYGYTF. The chain combines TRBV6-1 with TRBJ1-2; tentative D call: TRBD1 (5 bases). Germline V gene data show CDR1 as MNHNS and CDR2 as SASEGT. The V gene lost 3 bases and the J gene lost 2 bases, with 13 bases spanning the gap. The CDR3 has 15 amino acids.

V usage is TRBV7-6 and J usage is TRBJ2-1, with 13 bases matching TRBD2. This CDR3 has 17 residues. The germline CDR1 and CDR2 sequences are SGHVS and FNYEAQ. J lost 3 bases, V lost 2 bases, and 4 bases had no gene match. This CDR3 reads CASSLRGLAGYYNEQFF. CDR3 nucleotides: TGTGCCAGCAGCTTAAGGGGACTAGCGGGATACTACAATGAGCAGTTCTTC.

This clonotype was recorded at least ten times. The rearrangement joins TRBV19 to TRBJ2-1; D perhaps matches TRBD1 (6 bases). The CDR3 spans 15 residues. Trimming removed 10 bases at V and 7 bases at J, with 23 bases between. Germline V gene sequence: CDR1 LNHDA, CDR2 SQIVND (reference sequence). The CDR3 DNA follows: TGTGCCACCCGGACAGACCGTCTAAAAGGGAATGAGCAGTTCTTC. Protein sequence: CATRTDRLKGNEQFF.

This CDR3 is CSARARASGGGTDTQYF. CDR3 coding DNA: TGCAGTGCTAGGGCTCGGGCTAGCGGTGGGGGGACAGATACGCAGTATTTT. This rearrangement joins TRBV20-1 to TRBJ2-3; 7 bases agree with TRBD2. Germline V gene sequence: CDR1 DFQATT, CDR2 SNEGSKA (reference sequence). The CDR3 is 17 amino acids. J was trimmed by 3 bases and V by 3 bases; bases with no gene match: 15.

Worth noting for this clonotype: Since a far larger clone is one base different, this is likely a read error. The rearrangement uses TRBV19 and TRBJ2-7, with 7 bases that match TRBD2. This CDR3 has 13 amino acids. The V gene's germline CDR1 is LNHDA and CDR2 SQIVND (reference sequence). V gave up 6 bases and J gave up 7 bases; unmatched junction bases: 9. CDR3 residues: CASSQRGLNEQYF. The CDR3 nucleotides read TGTGCCAGTAGCCAGCGGGGACTCAATGAGCAGTACTTC.

In its sample, this clonotype was seen a few times. The chain is built from TRBV29-1 and TRBJ2-1, with 7 nucleotides matching TRBD1. The CDR3 sequence is 11 residues long. Losses at the gene ends were 3 bases for V and 10 bases for J; bases not matched to a gene: 3. From germline, CDR1 is SQVTM and CDR2 ANQGSEA. The CDR3 nucleotides are TGCAGCGTTGACAGGGGGACCGAGCAGTTCTTC. Residues: CSVDRGTEQFF.

This clonotype was counted at least ten times. The rearrangement links TRBV28 to TRBJ1-2; TRBD1 matches 7 bases. After removal of 6 bases from V and 6 bases from J, the junction contained 7 bases not matched to a gene. Germline V gene data show CDR1 as MDHEN and CDR2 as SYDVKM. This CDR3 region has 13 residues. In nucleotides, the CDR3 is TGTGCCAGCAGCCTAAGGACAGGCGATGGCTACACCTTC. Translation: CASSLRTGDGYTF.

This chain connects TRBV5-3 to TRBJ2-2, with TRBD2 matching 10 bases. TRBV5-3 is an ORF; its function is uncertain. This CDR3 comprises 18 residues. J lost 3 bases, V lost 8 bases, and 16 bases had no gene match. CDR3 nucleotide sequence: TGTGCCAGCAGCCAAATTTCCGGGACTAGCGCGTACACCGGGGAGCTGTTTTTT. Its protein product is CASSQISGTSAYTGELFF.

A note on this clonotype: This probably arose from a read error, given a far larger clone one base away. V usage is TRBV12-3 or TRBV12-4 and J usage is TRBJ2-1, with D perhaps matching TRBD1 (5 bases). The CDR3 is made up of 16 amino acids. The ends were cut back, 6 bases at V and 13 bases at J, with 28 bases in the middle. The chain's CDR3 is CASSLTPRVAKNIQFF. CDR3 nucleotide sequence: TGTGCCAGCAGCCTCACCCCCAGGGTAGCCAAAAACATTCAGTTCTTC.

This clonotype was recorded many times. The genes are TRBV9 and TRBJ2-1; TRBD2 agrees at 7 bases. This CDR3 contains 15 residues. V was pared by 0 bases and J by 6 bases, with 6 bases of the junction left unmatched. Germline-derived CDR1 and CDR2 are SGDLS and YYNGEE. This CDR3 reads CASSVEAGVINEQFF. CDR3 in DNA: TGTGCCAGCAGCGTAGAGGCGGGAGTTATCAATGAGCAGTTCTTC. Full variable domain (outside the CDR3, taken from reference TRBV9 and TRBJ2-1): DSGVTQTPKHLITATGQRVTLRCSPRSGDLSVYWYQQSLDQGLQFLIQYYNGEERAKGNILERFSAQQFPDLHSELNLSSLELGDSALYFCASSVEAGVINEQFFGPGTRLTVL.

In this sample, this clonotype turned up many times. The chain joins TRBV20-1 to TRBJ2-3; D perhaps matches TRBD2 (6 bases). The V gene's germline CDR1 is DFQATT and CDR2 SNEGSKA (reference sequence). CDR3 length equals 14 residues. Trimming took 4 bases from V and 2 from J, leaving 13 bases between them. Here the CDR3 reads CSAKLEGLTDTQYF. The CDR3 nucleotides read TGCAGTGCTAAGTTGGAGGGCCTCACAGATACGCAGTATTTT.

In the case of this clonotype: One junction end does not reproduce the germline sequence, and a read error may be involved. The V gene is TRBV28, the J gene TRBJ1-4; D is perhaps TRBD1 (6 bases). The CDR3 covers 16 residues. CDR1 and CDR2 from the germline V gene are MDHEN and SYDVKM. The CDR3 reads CASSPPRGGLGEKLFF. The CDR3 nucleotides are TGTGCCAGCAGTCCGCCGAGGGGGGGGTTAGGTGAAAAGCTGTTTTTT.

This chain joins TRBV19 and TRBJ2-6; the match to TRBD2 covers 7 bases. The CDR3 covers 14 residues. CDR1 and CDR2 from the germline V gene are LNHDA and SQIVND (reference sequence). After removal of 7 bases from V and 5 bases from J, the junction contained 5 bases not matched to a gene. The CDR3 DNA sequence: TGTGCCAGTACTAGGCGGGGGAGGGCCAACGTCCTGACTTTC. It is translated as CASTRRGRANVLTF.

This clonotype was seen ten or more times. The chain is built from TRBV19 and TRBJ2-1; D might be TRBD2 (6 bases). V was clipped by 7 bases and J by 4 bases, with 17 bases between them. The germline V gene encodes CDR1 LNHDA and CDR2 SQIVND (reference sequence). The CDR3 sequence is 15 residues long. The CDR3 reads CASIGTFRGYNEQFF. The CDR3 bases are TGTGCCAGTATTGGGACTTTTAGGGGTTACAATGAGCAGTTCTTC.

In its sample, this clonotype was seen many times. The chain joins TRBV30 to TRBJ2-5, with TRBD2 identical over 7 bases. CDR1 and CDR2 (germline): GTSNPN, SVGIG (reference sequence). This CDR3 has 15 residues. V lost 5 bases, J lost 5 bases, and 14 bases stayed unmatched. Here the CDR3 DNA reads TGTGCCTGGGCCTTCAGGCGGGGGTCGCGGGAGACCCAGTACTTC. Encoded protein: CAWAFRRGSRETQYF. Full variable domain (outside the CDR3, taken from reference TRBV30 and TRBJ2-5): SQTIHQWPATLVQPVGSPLSLECTVEGTSNPNLYWYRQAAGRGLQLLFYSVGIGQISSEVPQNLSASRPQDRQFILSSKKLLLSDSGFYLCAWAFRRGSRETQYFGPGTRLLVL.

The V gene is TRBV11-2, the J gene TRBJ2-3; possibly TRBD1 for D (5 bases). Germline V gene sequence: CDR1 SGHAT, CDR2 FQNNGV. V was cut by 7 bases and J by 6 bases, with 14 bases left in between. The CDR3 spans 13 residues. In DNA form, the CDR3 reads TGTGCCAGCAAACGGCAGGGCAGTGATACGCAGTATTTT. Amino acid sequence: CASKRQGSDTQYF.

This clonotype was counted many times. V and J are TRBV29-1 and TRBJ2-3, with unresolved D. Germline lookup yields CDR1 SQVTM and CDR2 ANQGSEA. Deletions cut 2 bases from V and 4 bases from J, with 16 bases between. There are 15 residues in the CDR3. CDR3 sequence (DNA): TGCAGCGTTGAACTCCCACAACGTGGGCCAGATACGCAGTATTTT. Translating gives CSVELPQRGPDTQYF.